The 26 T cell receptor beta chains below were found in one sample sequenced in a study of Tregs in tolerant kidney transplant recipients. Their specific antigens are unknown. This table comes from immunoSEQ multiplex PCR, and its TCRdb copy is limited to in-frame clones, with some not included. The table has 15,000 to 20,000 clones, about three fifths seen once. The specimen sequenced was Tregs from blood cultured with allogeneic cells. The receptors were gathered from a human donor in good health.

In this sample, this clone is medium-sized. J is TRBJ1-2 and V is TRBV29-1; a weak D match, TRBD1 (6 bases). The V end lost 6 bases, the J end lost 8 bases, and 13 bases lay between the germline ends. CDR3 length equals 11 residues. Germline-derived CDR1 and CDR2 are SQVTM and ANQGSEA. Here the CDR3 reads CSVGGSRGYTF. DNA for the CDR3: TGCAGCGTCGGGGGCTCCAGGGGCTACACCTTC.

This chain connects TRBV2 to TRBJ1-2; D gene ambiguous. The CDR3 consists of 10 residues. Germline values: CDR1 SNHLY, CDR2 FYNNEI. Trimming stripped 4 bases from V and 6 bases from J, with 3 bases between. CDR3 in DNA: TGTGCCAGCAGTGCAAATGGCTACACCTTC. Protein product: CASSANGYTF.

This chain connects TRBV5-1 to TRBJ1-1; unclear D gene. In germline, CDR1 is SGHRS, CDR2 YFSETQ. The CDR3 runs to 15 residues. Trimming shortened V by 1 base and J by 0 bases, and 10 bases separated the two germline ends. The CDR3 coding sequence is TGCGCCAGCAGCTTGAATCGGGATCTGAACACTGAAGCTTTCTTT. As protein: CASSLNRDLNTEAFF.

The V and J genes are TRBV29-1 and TRBJ2-7; 8 bases are a match to TRBD2. Germline CDR1 reads SQVTM; CDR2 reads ANQGSEA. This CDR3 is built from 15 residues. With 1 base clipped from V and 5 bases from J, the junction kept 10 bases outside the gene matches. The CDR3 DNA sequence: TGCAGCGTTGAAGGGGCGCCGGGGGGGGTCGACGAGCAGTACTTC. It encodes CSVEGAPGGVDEQYF.

This clone was recorded a few times. The chain carries TRBV6-6 and TRBJ2-7, with D uncertain. Germline V gene lookup returns CDR1 MNHNY and CDR2 SVGAGI (reference sequence). CDR3 length: 14 residues. V was clipped by 0 bases and J by 6 bases, with 12 bases between them. The CDR3 sequence is CASSYSSPLGEQYF. The CDR3, as DNA: TGTGCCAGCAGTTACTCGAGCCCCCTGGGCGAGCAGTACTTC.

This clone was counted only a few times. The V gene is TRBV5-1, the J gene TRBJ2-1, with D perhaps matching TRBD2 (6 bases). CDR1 SGHRS and CDR2 YFSETQ come from the germline V gene. Trimming pared 5 bases from V and 0 bases from J, leaving 18 bases between. The CDR3 spans 17 residues. In DNA form, the CDR3 reads TGCGCCAGCAGGTCCGGGGCGGGAACTAGCTCCTACAATGAGCAGTTCTTC. This codes for CASRSGAGTSSYNEQFF.

V is TRBV18 and J is TRBJ1-4; D gene unclear. The V end lost 1 base, the J end lost 7 bases, and 7 bases lay between the germline ends. The CDR3 runs 13 residues. Germline CDR1 is KGHSH and CDR2 is LQKENI. The CDR3 DNA sequence: TGTGCCAGCTCACCACTTGGTGTTGAAAAACTGTTTTTT. Its protein product is CASSPLGVEKLFF.

The chain combines TRBV5-1 with TRBJ2-7; D possibly corresponds to TRBD2 (6 bases). Germline CDR1 is SGHRS and CDR2 is YFSETQ. CDR3 length equals 17 residues. V was pared by 6 bases and J by 1 base, with 23 bases between. CDR3 sequence (DNA): TGCGCCAGCACGAACTACCGCTCAACGGGACTGTCCTACGAGCAGTACTTC. Encoded protein: CASTNYRSTGLSYEQYF.

This clone appeared a few times. V and J are TRBV27 and TRBJ2-6; no definite D call. V lost 6 bases and J 0 bases, leaving 3 bases between the germline ends. Germline loops: CDR1 MNHEY, CDR2 SMNVEV (reference sequence). CDR3 length: 13 amino acids. CDR3 nucleotides: TGTGCCAGCAGGGCCTCTGGGGCCAACGTCCTGACTTTC. Translation: CASRASGANVLTF.

This chain joins TRBV11-2 and TRBJ2-3; 10 bases line up with TRBD1. CDR1 and CDR2 (germline): SGHAT, FQNNGV. With V trimmed by 5 bases and J by 4 bases, 6 bases remained unmatched. This CDR3 is 15 amino acids long. In nucleotides, the CDR3 is TGTGCCAGCAGCATTCGGACAGGGGGACCAGATACGCAGTATTTT. It encodes CASSIRTGGPDTQYF.

The chain uses TRBV2 and TRBJ2-1; D is possibly TRBD2 (6 bases). Looked up from germline, CDR1 is SNHLY and CDR2 is FYNNEI. CDR3 size: 14 residues. With 7 bases removed from V and 0 bases from J, the gap between germline ends came to 10 bases. The CDR3 region has the DNA TGTGCCAGCATGCGGGATCGCTCCTACAATGAGCAGTTCTTC. Translating gives CASMRDRSYNEQFF.

Only a few counts were recorded for this clone. The rearrangement joins TRBV27 to TRBJ2-4; 9 bases match TRBD2. Unmatched junction bases numbered 6, after V lost 2 bases and J lost 1 base. The length of the CDR3 is 17 residues. Per germline, CDR1 MNHEY and CDR2 SMNVEV (reference sequence). The CDR3 nucleotides are TGTGCCAGCAGTTTAAGGGCTAGCGGGAACGCCAAAAACATTCAGTACTTC. It specifies CASSLRASGNAKNIQYF.

The gene calls are TRBV27 and TRBJ1-1; D remains ambiguous. The CDR3 length is 14 residues. Trimming removed 3 bases from V and 4 bases from J, with 12 bases in between. Germline V gene lookup returns CDR1 MNHEY and CDR2 SMNVEV (reference sequence). The CDR3 reads CASSLATPGTEAFF. The CDR3 DNA reads as TGTGCCAGCAGTTTGGCCACACCTGGCACTGAAGCTTTCTTT.

The chain carries TRBV5-1 and TRBJ1-1; no firm D call. Germline CDR1 SGHRS, CDR2 YFSETQ. This CDR3 region has 13 residues. The V gene lost 0 bases and the J gene lost 4 bases, with 7 bases spanning the gap. This chain's CDR3 is CASSLGPSTEAFF. The CDR3 DNA follows: TGCGCCAGCAGCTTGGGCCCTTCCACTGAAGCTTTCTTT.

This chain joins TRBV5-4 and TRBJ2-5, with 8 bases fitting TRBD2. The CDR3 sequence is 15 residues long. The junction had 9 bases not matched to a gene; V was cut back by 7 bases and J by 1 base. Per the germline V gene, CDR1 is SGHNT and CDR2 is YYREEE (reference sequence). The CDR3 region is CASRSSSGSQETQYF. The CDR3 DNA follows: TGTGCCAGCCGCAGTTCTAGCGGGTCCCAAGAGACCCAGTACTTC.

The gene calls are TRBV7-3 and TRBJ2-2, with D perhaps TRBD2 (5 bases). CDR1 is SGHTA and CDR2 is FQGTGA in the germline V gene. V was pared by 2 bases and J by 5 bases, with 12 bases between. The CDR3 runs 15 residues. Written as DNA, the CDR3 is TGTGCCAGCAGCTTACGGGTGGAGGATACCGGGGAGCTGTTTTTT. The encoded protein is CASSLRVEDTGELFF.

The chain's CDR3 is CASSLASGETQYF. The CDR3 nucleotides read TGTGCCAGCTCACTTGCTAGCGGAGAGACCCAGTACTTC. This rearrangement joins TRBV18 to TRBJ2-5, with TRBD2 matching over 7 bases. V shed 4 bases and J 4 bases; nucleotides not matched to a gene: 3. Germline CDR1 KGHSH, CDR2 LQKENI. This CDR3 region has 13 residues.

V gene TRBV7-8 combines with J gene TRBJ2-7, with unresolved D. V shed 5 bases and J shed 2 bases, with 16 bases lying between them. Looked up from germline, CDR1 is SGHVS and CDR2 is FQNEAQ. The length of the CDR3 is 15 residues. CDR3 coding DNA: TGTGCCAGCAGCCAGGCACTCTCGACCCCCTACGAGCAGTACTTC. Translation: CASSQALSTPYEQYF.

This sequence joins TRBV6-5 and TRBJ2-7; the match to TRBD2 covers 8 bases. The germline V gene has CDR1 MNHEY and CDR2 SVGAGI. The CDR3 runs to 15 residues. The J segment lost 2 bases and the V segment lost 6 bases, leaving 9 bases of the junction unmatched. The CDR3 bases are TGTGCCAGCAGATTCGAGCGGGAGAGTACCTACGAGCAGTACTTC. Protein: CASRFERESTYEQYF.

The chain combines TRBV7-6 with TRBJ1-2, with D possibly being TRBD1 (6 bases). Trimming left V 1 base short and J 4 bases short, with 13 bases between. This CDR3 contains 15 residues. CDR1 is SGHVS, CDR2 FNYEAQ, per germline. The CDR3 is CASSLEARGGYGYTF. For the CDR3, the DNA is TGTGCCAGCAGCTTAGAGGCCAGGGGCGGCTATGGCTACACCTTC.

The chain carries TRBV5-1 and TRBJ1-1; D may be TRBD1 (5 bases). This CDR3 is built from 15 residues. V dropped 0 bases and J dropped 3 bases, with 12 bases sitting between them. Germline CDR1 SGHRS, CDR2 YFSETQ. CDR3 residues: CASSLEWGAYTEAFF. The CDR3 region has the DNA TGCGCCAGCAGCTTGGAATGGGGCGCCTACACTGAAGCTTTCTTT.

The rearrangement joins TRBV6-5 to TRBJ1-6; D is possibly TRBD1 (5 bases). The CDR3 is 14 residues long. Trimming cost V 2 bases and J 7 bases, with 9 bases left between them. Per the germline V gene, CDR1 is MNHEY and CDR2 is SVGAGI. CDR3 in DNA: TGTGCCAGCAGTTACCCGGAGGGGAATTCACCCCTCCACTTT. Translated: CASSYPEGNSPLHF.

The chain recombines TRBV29-1 with TRBJ1-1; D is uncertain. The V end was cut by 6 bases, the J end by 0 bases, with 11 bases between. The CDR3 loop spans 13 amino acids. Germline V gene data show CDR1 as SQVTM and CDR2 as ANQGSEA. This CDR3 reads CSVRREMNTEAFF. DNA for the CDR3: TGCAGCGTCCGCAGAGAAATGAACACTGAAGCTTTCTTT.

The CDR3 region has the DNA TGTGCCAGTAGTCAGGACTCCTACGAGCAGTACTTC. Translating gives CASSQDSYEQYF. The rearrangement links TRBV19 to TRBJ2-7; D uncertain. Germline V gene lookup returns CDR1 LNHDA and CDR2 SQIVND (reference sequence). V lost 5 bases, J lost 0 bases, and 5 bases lay in between. The CDR3 consists of 12 residues.

The V and J genes are TRBV30 and TRBJ2-4, with 9 bases aligning to TRBD1. Trimming removed 7 bases from V and 4 bases from J; junction bases left unmatched: 14. The CDR3 is made up of 16 amino acids. Germline V gene sequence: CDR1 GTSNPN, CDR2 SVGIG (reference sequence). The CDR3 sequence is CAFLPGQGPLKNIQYF. CDR3 nucleotide sequence: TGTGCCTTCCTACCGGGACAGGGTCCCCTTAAAAACATTCAGTACTTC.

The chain recombines TRBV5-6 with TRBJ2-7; D ambiguous. The V end lost 2 bases, the J end lost 3 bases, and 24 bases lay between the germline ends. Germline-derived CDR1 and CDR2 are SGHDT and YYEEEE. There are 18 residues in the CDR3. The CDR3: CASSFYPRGNYRNYEQYF. CDR3 sequence (DNA): TGTGCCAGCAGCTTTTACCCGCGAGGAAACTACAGAAACTACGAGCAGTACTTC.